This TCR beta chain originates from a study of blood T cell repertoires in COVID-19. Study-wide context: The analysed material was cDNA or gDNA that came from T cells, B-cell-depleted T cells, or PBMCs.

Germline CDR1 MGHRA, CDR2 YSYEKL. The length of the CDR3 is 14 residues. The V end was cut by 4 bases, the J end by 4 bases, with 13 bases between. Sequencing used immunoSEQ multiplex PCR; TCRdb keeps in-frame clones, though not all of them. Of hundreds of thousands of clones listed, 86% are singletons. The chain has TRBV4-1 and TRBJ1-1; the D gene is possibly TRBD1 (5 bases). The sequence was obtained from a woman in her 30s with active or convalescent COVID-19. The sample consisted of peripheral blood. The CDR3 spells CASSPTTVFTEAFF. In DNA form, the CDR3 reads TGCGCCAGCAGCCCAACGACAGTGTTCACTGAAGCTTTCTTT.